This T cell receptor (beta chain) was captured by sequencing in a study of blood T cell repertoires in COVID-19. Study-level information: PBMCs, B-cell-depleted T cells, or T cells were the source of the cDNA or gDNA that made up the material.

Sequencing used immunoSEQ multiplex PCR; TCRdb keeps in-frame clones, though not all of them. Of some 270,000 clones in the sample, roughly nine tenths were seen once. Participant age was roughly 18 to 95 years, and participants resided in about two dozen US areas. Participants' own reports of clinical history determined their cohort assignment. CDR1 is SGHNT, CDR2 YYREEE, per germline (reference sequence). The CDR3 has 18 amino acids. Trimming took 4 bases from V and 0 from J, leaving 22 bases between them. The TCR sequence derives from a woman between 35 and 50 years old who had recovered from COVID-19. The specimen was PBMCs or T cells enriched from blood (not recorded which). The chain joins TRBV5-4 to TRBJ1-1; tentatively, D is TRBD1 (6 bases). CDR3 amino acids: CASSGTIGSGAMNTEAFF. DNA for the CDR3: TGTGCCAGCAGCGGAACAATAGGGTCAGGGGCCATGAACACTGAAGCTTTCTTT. Looking up the rest from reference TRBV5-4 and TRBJ1-1 gives the full variable domain: ETGVTQSPTHLIKTRGQQVTLRCSSQSGHNTVSWYQQALGQGPQFIFQYYREEENGRGNFPPRFSGLQFPNYSSELNVNALELDDSALYLCASSGTIGSGAMNTEAFFGQGTRLTVV.